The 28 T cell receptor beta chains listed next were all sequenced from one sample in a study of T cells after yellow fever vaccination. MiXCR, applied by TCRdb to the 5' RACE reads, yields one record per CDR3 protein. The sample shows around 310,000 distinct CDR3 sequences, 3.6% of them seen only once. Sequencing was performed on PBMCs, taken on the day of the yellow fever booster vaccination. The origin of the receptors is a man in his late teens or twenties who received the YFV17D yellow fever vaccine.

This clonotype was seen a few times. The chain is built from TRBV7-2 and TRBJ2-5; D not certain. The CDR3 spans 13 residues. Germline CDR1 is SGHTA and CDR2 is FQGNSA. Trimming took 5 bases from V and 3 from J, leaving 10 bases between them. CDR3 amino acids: CASSPVGEETQYF. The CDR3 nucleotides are TGTGCCAGCAGCCCGGTGGGTGAAGAGACCCAGTACTTC.

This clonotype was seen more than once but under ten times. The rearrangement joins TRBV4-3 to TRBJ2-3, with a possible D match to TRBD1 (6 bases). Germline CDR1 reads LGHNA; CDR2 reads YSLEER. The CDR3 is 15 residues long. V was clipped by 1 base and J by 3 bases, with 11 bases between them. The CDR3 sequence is CASSQVGGGTDTQYF. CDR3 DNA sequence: TGCGCCAGCAGCCAAGTTGGGGGCGGAACAGATACGCAGTATTTT.

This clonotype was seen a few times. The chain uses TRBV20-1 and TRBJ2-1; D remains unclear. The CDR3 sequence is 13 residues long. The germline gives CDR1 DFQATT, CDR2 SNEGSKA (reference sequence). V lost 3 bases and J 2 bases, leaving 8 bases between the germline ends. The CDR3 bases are TGCAGTGCTAGGACCGGACCCTACAATGAGCAGTTCTTC. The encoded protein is CSARTGPYNEQFF.

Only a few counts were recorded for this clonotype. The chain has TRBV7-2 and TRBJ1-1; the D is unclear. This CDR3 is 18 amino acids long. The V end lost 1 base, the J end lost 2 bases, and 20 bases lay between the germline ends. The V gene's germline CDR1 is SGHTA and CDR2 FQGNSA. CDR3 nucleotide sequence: TGTGCCAGCAGCTTAGATGTAGTTGGTGCGGGGAGAAACACTGAAGCTTTCTTT. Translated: CASSLDVVGAGRNTEAFF. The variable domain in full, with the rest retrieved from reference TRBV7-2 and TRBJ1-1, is GAGVSQSPSNKVTEKGKDVELRCDPISGHTALYWYRQSLGQGLEFLIYFQGNSAPDKSGLPSDRFSAERTGGSVSTLTIQRTQQEDSAVYLCASSLDVVGAGRNTEAFFGQGTRLTVV.

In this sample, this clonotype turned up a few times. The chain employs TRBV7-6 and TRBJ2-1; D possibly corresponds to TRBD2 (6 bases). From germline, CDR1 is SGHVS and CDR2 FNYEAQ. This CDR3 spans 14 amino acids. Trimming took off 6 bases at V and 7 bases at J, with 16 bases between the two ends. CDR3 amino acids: CASSPGEERNEQFF. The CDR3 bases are TGTGCCAGCAGTCCCGGGGAGGAAAGGAATGAGCAGTTCTTC.

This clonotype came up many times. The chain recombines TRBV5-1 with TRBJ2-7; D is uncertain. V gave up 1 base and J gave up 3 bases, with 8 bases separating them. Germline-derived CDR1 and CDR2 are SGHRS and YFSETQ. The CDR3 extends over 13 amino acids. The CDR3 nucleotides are TGCGCCAGCAGCTTGTTGGCGGACTACGAGCAGTACTTC. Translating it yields CASSLLADYEQYF.

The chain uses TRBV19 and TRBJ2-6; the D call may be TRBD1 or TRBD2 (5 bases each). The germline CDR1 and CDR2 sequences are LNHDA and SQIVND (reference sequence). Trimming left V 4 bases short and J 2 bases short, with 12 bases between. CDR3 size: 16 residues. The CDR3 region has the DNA TGTGCCAGTAGTACCCACAGAGGGGCTGGGGCCAACGTCCTGACTTTC. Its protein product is CASSTHRGAGANVLTF. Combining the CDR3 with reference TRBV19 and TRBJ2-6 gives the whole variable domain DGGITQSPKYLFRKEGQNVTLSCEQNLNHDAMYWYRQDPGQGLRLIYYSQIVNDFQKGDIAEGYSVSREKKESFPLTVTSAQKNPTAFYLCASSTHRGAGANVLTFGAGSRLTVL.

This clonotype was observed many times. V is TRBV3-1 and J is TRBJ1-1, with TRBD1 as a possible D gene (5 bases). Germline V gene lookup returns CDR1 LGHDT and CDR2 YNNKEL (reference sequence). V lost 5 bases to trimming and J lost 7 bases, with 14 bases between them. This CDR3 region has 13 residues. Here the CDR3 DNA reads TGTGCCAGCAGCTTCGGGACGGAGAGTGAAGCTTTCTTT. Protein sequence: CASSFGTESEAFF. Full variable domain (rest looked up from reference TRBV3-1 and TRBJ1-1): DTAVSQTPKYLVTQMGNDKSIKCEQNLGHDTMYWYKQDSKKFLKIMFSYNNKELIINETVPNRFSPKSPDKAHLNLHINSLELGDSAVYFCASSFGTESEAFFGQGTRLTVV.

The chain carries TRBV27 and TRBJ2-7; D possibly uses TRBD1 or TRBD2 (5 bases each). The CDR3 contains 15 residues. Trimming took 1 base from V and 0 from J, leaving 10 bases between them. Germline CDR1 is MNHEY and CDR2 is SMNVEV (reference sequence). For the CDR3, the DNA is TGTGCCAGCAGTTTATATGGGACCAGCTCCTACGAGCAGTACTTC. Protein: CASSLYGTSSYEQYF.

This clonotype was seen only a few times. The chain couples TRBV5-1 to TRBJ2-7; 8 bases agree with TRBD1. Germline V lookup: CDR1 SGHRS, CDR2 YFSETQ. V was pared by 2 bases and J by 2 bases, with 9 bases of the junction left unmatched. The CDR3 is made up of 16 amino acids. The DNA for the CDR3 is TGCGCCAGCAGCTTAGGACAGGGCACGTTCACCTACGAGCAGTACTTC. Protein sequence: CASSLGQGTFTYEQYF. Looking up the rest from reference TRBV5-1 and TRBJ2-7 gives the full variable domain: KAGVTQTPRYLIKTRGQQVTLSCSPISGHRSVSWYQQTPGQGLQFLFEYFSETQRNKGNFPGRFSGRQFSNSRSEMNVSTLELGDSALYLCASSLGQGTFTYEQYFGPGTRLTVT.

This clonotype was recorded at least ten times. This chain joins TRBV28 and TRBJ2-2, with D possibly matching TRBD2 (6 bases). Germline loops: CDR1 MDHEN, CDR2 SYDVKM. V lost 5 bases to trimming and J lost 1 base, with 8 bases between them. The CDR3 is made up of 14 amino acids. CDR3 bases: TGTGCCAGCAGTCGGGGAGGGAACACCGGGGAGCTGTTTTTT. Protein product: CASSRGGNTGELFF.

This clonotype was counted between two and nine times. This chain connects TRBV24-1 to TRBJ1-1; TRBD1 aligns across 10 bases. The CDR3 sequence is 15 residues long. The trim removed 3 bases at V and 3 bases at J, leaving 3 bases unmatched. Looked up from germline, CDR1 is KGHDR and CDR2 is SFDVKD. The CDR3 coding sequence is TGTGCCACCAGTGATAGTGGGACAGGGGACACTGAAGCTTTCTTT. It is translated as CATSDSGTGDTEAFF.

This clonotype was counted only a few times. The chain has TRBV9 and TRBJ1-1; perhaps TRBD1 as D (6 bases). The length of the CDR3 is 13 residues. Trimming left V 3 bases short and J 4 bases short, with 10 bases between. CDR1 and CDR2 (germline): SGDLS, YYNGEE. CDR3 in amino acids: CASSATGFTEAFF. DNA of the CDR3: TGTGCCAGCAGCGCAACAGGGTTCACTGAAGCTTTCTTT.

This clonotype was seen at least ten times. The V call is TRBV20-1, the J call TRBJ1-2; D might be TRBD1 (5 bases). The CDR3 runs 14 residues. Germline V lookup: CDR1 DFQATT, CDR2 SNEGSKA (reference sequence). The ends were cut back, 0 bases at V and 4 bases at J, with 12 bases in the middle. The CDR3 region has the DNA TGCAGTGCTAGAGATGTGGGGGTCATCTATGGCTACACCTTC. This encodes CSARDVGVIYGYTF.

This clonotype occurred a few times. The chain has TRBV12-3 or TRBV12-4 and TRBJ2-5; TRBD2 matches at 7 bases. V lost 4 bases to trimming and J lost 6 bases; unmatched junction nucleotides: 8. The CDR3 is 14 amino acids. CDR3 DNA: TGTGCCAGCAGTTGGAGGACTAGAGGTCAGACCCAGTACTTC. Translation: CASSWRTRGQTQYF.

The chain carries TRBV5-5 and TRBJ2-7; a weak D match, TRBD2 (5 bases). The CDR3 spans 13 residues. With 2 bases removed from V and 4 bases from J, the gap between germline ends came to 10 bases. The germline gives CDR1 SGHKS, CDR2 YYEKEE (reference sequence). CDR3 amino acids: CASSFDSGYEQYF. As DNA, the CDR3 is TGTGCCAGCAGCTTCGACTCGGGATACGAGCAGTACTTC.

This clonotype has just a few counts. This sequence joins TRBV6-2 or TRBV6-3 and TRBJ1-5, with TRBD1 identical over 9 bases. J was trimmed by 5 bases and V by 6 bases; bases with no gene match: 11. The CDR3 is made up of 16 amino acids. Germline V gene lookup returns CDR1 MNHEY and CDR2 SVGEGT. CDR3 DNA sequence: TGTGCCAGCAGCGAGGCCGGGACAGGGAATTATCAGCCCCAGCATTTT. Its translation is CASSEAGTGNYQPQHF.

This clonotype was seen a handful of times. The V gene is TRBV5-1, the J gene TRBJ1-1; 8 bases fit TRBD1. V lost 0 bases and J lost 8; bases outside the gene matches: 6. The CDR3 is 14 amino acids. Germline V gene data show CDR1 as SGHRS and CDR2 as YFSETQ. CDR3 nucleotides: TGCGCCAGCAGCTTGGCACAGGGGGTCGGAGAAGCTTTCTTT. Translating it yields CASSLAQGVGEAFF.

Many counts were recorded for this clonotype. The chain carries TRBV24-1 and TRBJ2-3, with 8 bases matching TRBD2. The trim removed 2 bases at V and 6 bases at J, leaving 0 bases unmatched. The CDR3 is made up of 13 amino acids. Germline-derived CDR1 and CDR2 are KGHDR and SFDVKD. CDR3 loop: CATSDWTSDTQYF. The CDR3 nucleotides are TGTGCCACCAGTGATTGGACTAGCGATACGCAGTATTTT.

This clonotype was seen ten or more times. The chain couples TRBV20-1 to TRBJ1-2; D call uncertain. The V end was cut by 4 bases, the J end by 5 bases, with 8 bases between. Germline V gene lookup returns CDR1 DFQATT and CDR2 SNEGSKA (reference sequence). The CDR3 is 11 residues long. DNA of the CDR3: TGCAGTGCTACCGACACGTATGGCTACACCTTC. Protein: CSATDTYGYTF.

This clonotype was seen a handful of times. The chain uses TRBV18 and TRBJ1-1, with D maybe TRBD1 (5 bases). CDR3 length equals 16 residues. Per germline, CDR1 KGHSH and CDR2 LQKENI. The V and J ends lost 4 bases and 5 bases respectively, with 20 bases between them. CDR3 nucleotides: TGTGCCAGCTCACGGACAAAAACCGGGGCCATAACTGAAGCTTTCTTT. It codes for CASSRTKTGAITEAFF.

The DNA for the CDR3 is TGTGCCATCAGTGGCGTAGCGGGTCCCCAAGAGACCCAGTACTTC. Amino acids: CAISGVAGPQETQYF. The chain recombines TRBV10-3 with TRBJ2-5; TRBD2 matches 7 bases. Germline lookup yields CDR1 ENHRY and CDR2 SYGVKD. The CDR3 runs 15 residues. V was clipped by 4 bases and J by 1 base; unmatched bases: 6.

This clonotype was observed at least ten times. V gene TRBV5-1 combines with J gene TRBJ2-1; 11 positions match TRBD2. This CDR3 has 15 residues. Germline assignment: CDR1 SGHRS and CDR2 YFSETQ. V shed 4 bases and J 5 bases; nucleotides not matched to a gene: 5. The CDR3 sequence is CASSAGLADNNEQFF. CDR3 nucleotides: TGCGCCAGCAGCGCGGGACTAGCGGACAACAATGAGCAGTTCTTC.

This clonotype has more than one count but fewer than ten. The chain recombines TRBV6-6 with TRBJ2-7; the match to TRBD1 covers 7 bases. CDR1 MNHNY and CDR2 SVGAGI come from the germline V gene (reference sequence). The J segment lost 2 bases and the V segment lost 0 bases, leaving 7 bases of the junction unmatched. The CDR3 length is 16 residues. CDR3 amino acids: CASSYSTRDSPYEQYV. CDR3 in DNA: TGTGCCAGCAGTTACTCGACCAGGGACAGTCCCTACGAGCAGTACGTC.

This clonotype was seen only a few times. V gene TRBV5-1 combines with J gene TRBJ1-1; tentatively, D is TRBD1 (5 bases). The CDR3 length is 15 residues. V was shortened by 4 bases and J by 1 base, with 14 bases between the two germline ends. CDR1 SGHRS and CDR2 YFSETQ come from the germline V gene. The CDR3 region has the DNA TGCGCCAGCAGCACGTCCGGGACGAAGAACACTGAAGCTTTCTTT. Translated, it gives CASSTSGTKNTEAFF.

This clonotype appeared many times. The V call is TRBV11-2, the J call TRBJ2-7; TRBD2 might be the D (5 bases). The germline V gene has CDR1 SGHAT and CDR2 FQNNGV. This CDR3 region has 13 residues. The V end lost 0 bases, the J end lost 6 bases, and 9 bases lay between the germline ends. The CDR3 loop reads CASSLDRGSEQYF. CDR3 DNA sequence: TGTGCCAGCAGCTTAGATAGAGGGTCCGAGCAGTACTTC.

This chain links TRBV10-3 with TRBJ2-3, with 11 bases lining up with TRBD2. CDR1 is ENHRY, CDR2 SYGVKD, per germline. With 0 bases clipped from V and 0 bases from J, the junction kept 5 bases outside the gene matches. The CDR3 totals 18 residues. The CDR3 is CAISESRLAGGSTDTQYF. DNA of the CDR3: TGTGCCATCAGTGAGTCTCGGCTAGCGGGGGGCAGCACAGATACGCAGTATTTT.

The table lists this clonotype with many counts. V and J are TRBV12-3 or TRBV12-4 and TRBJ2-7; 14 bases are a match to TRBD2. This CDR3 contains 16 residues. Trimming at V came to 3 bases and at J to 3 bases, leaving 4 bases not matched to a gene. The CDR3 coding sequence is TGTGCCAGCAGTTTCTCTGGGACTAGCGGGGGCTACGAGCAGTACTTC. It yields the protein CASSFSGTSGGYEQYF.